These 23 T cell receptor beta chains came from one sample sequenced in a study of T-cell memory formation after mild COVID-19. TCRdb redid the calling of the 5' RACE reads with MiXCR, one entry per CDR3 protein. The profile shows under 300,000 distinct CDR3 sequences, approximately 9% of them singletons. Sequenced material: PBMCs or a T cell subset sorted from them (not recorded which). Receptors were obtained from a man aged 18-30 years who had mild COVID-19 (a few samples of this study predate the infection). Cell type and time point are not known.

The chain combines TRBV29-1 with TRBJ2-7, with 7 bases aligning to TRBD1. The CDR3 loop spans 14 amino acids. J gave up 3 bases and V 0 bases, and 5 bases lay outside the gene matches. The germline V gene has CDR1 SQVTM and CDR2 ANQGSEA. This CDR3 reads CSVEDPGQFYEQYF. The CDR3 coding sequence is TGCAGCGTTGAAGACCCGGGACAGTTCTACGAGCAGTACTTC.

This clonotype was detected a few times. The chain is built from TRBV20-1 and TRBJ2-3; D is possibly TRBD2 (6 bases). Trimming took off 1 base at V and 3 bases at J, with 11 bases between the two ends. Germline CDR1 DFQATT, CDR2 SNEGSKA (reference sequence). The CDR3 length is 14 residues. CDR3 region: CSARAAGRTDTQYF. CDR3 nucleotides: TGCAGTGCTAGAGCTGCGGGGCGGACAGATACGCAGTATTTT.

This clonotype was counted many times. CDR3 sequence: CASRMQPNTEAFF. DNA of the CDR3: TGTGCCAGCAGAATGCAACCGAACACTGAAGCTTTCTTT. This rearrangement joins TRBV7-3 to TRBJ1-1; the D is unclear. The germline CDR1 and CDR2 sequences are SGHTA and FQGTGA. The CDR3 has 13 residues. The V gene lost 6 bases and the J gene lost 1 base, with 9 bases spanning the gap.

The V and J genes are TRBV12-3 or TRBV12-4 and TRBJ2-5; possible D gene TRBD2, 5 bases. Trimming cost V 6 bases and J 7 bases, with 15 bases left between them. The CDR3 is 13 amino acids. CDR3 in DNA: TGTGCCAGCAGCTCCCCCGGGGTACCGACCCAGTACTTC. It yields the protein CASSSPGVPTQYF.

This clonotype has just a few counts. In nucleotides, the CDR3 is TGCGCCAGCAGCCGCGGTGGGGTCGGTCAGCCCCAGCATTTT. Protein: CASSRGGVGQPQHF. The chain combines TRBV4-3 with TRBJ1-5, with D unresolved. Trimming pared 4 bases from V and 6 bases from J, leaving 13 bases between. The germline gives CDR1 LGHNA, CDR2 YSLEER. This CDR3 contains 14 residues.

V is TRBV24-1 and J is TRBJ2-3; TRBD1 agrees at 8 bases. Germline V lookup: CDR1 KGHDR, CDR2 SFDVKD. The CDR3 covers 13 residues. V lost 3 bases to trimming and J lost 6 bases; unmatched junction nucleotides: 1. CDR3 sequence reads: CATSDRDRDTQYF. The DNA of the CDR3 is TGTGCCACCAGTGATCGGGACAGGGATACGCAGTATTTT.

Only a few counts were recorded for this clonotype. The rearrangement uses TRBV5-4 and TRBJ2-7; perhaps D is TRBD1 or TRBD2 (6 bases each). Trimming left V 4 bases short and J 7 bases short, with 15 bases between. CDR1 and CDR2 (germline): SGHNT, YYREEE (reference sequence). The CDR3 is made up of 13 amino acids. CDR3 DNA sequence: TGTGCCAGCAGCGGGGGGCCCGTGAGGGAGCAGTACTTC. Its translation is CASSGGPVREQYF. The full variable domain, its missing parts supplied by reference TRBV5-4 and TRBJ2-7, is ETGVTQSPTHLIKTRGQQVTLRCSSQSGHNTVSWYQQALGQGPQFIFQYYREEENGRGNFPPRFSGLQFPNYSSELNVNALELDDSALYLCASSGGPVREQYFGPGTRLTVT.

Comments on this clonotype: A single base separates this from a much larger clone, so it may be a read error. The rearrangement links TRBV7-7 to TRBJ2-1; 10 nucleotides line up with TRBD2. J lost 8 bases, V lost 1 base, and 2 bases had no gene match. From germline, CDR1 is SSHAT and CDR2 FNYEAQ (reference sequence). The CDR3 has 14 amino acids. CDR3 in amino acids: CASSLERGGYEQFF. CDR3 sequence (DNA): TGTGCCAGCAGCTTAGAGCGGGGGGGCTATGAGCAGTTCTTC.

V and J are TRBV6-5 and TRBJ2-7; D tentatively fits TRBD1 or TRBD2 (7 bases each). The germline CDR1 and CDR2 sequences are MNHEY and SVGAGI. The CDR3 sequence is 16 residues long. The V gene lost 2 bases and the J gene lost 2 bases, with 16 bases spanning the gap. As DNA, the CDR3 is TGTGCCAGCAGTTACCGCCCGGGGAGGGGGCCCTACGAGCAGTACTTC. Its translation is CASSYRPGRGPYEQYF.

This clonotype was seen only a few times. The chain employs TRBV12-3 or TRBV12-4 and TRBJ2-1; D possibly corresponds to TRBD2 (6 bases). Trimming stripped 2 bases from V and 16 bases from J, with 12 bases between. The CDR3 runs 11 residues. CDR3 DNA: TGTGCCAGCAGTTTAATCGGGGGAGTATTCTTC. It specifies CASSLIGGVFF.

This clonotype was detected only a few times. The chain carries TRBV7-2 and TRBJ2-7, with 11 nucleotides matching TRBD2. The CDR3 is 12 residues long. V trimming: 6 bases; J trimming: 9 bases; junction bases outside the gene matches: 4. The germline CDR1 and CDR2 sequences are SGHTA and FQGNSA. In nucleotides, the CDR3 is TGTGCCAGCAGTAGCGGGGGGGCAGCGCAGTACTTC. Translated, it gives CASSSGGAAQYF.

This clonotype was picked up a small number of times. The CDR3 region has the DNA TGTGCCACCAAACAGGGCTCCTACAATGAGCAGTTCTTC. It codes for CATKQGSYNEQFF. The gene calls are TRBV7-9 and TRBJ2-1; tentative D call: TRBD1 (6 bases). In germline, CDR1 is SEHNR, CDR2 FQNEAQ (reference sequence). The CDR3 loop spans 13 amino acids. V shed 10 bases and J shed 0 bases, with 10 bases lying between them.

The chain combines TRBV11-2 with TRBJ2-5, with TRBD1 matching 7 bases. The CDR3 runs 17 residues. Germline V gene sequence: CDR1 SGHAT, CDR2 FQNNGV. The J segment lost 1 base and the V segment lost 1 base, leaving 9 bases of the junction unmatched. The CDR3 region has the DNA TGTGCCAGCAGCTTAGGGAAGGGCAGGGGGTTCCAAGAGACCCAGTACTTC. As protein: CASSLGKGRGFQETQYF.

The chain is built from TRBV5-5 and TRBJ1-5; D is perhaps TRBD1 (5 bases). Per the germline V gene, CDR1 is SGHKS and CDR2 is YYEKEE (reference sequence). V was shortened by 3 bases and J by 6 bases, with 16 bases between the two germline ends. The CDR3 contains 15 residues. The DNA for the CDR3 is TGTGCCAGCAGCTGGTACGGGACGGCAACTCAGCCCCAGCATTTT. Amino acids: CASSWYGTATQPQHF.

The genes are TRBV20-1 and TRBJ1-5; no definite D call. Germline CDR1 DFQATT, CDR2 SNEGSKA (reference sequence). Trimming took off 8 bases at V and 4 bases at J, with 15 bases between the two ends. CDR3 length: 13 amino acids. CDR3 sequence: CSPMGSGNQPQHF. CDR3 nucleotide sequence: TGCAGTCCCATGGGGAGTGGGAATCAGCCCCAGCATTTT.

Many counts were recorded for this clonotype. The CDR3 DNA sequence: TGTGCCAGCTCAAAAAGAGGGTACGAAAAACTGTTTTTT. It translates to CASSKRGYEKLFF. J is TRBJ1-4 and V is TRBV18; unclear D gene. CDR3 length: 13 residues. The germline V gene encodes CDR1 KGHSH and CDR2 LQKENI. V was clipped by 5 bases and J by 8 bases, with 12 bases between them.

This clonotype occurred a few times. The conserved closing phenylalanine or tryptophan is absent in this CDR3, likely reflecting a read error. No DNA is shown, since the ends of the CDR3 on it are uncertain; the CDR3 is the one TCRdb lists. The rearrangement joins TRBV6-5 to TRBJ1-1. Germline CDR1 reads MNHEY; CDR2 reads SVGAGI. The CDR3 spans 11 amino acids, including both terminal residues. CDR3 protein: CASSYSGQNYL.

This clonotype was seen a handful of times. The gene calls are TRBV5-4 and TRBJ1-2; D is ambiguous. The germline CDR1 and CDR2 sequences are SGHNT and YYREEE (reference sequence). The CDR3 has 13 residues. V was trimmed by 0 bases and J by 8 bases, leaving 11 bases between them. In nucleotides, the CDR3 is TGTGCCAGCAGCTTGGACGGCAGAGAAGGCTACACCTTC. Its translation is CASSLDGREGYTF.

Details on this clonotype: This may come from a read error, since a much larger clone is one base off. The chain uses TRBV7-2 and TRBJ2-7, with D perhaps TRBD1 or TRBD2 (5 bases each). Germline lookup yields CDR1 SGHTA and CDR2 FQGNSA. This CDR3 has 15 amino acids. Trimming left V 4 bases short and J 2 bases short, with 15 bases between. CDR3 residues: CASSSSSGTTYEQYF. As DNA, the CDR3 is TGTGCCAGCAGCTCAAGCTCGGGGACCACCTACGAGCAGTACTTC.

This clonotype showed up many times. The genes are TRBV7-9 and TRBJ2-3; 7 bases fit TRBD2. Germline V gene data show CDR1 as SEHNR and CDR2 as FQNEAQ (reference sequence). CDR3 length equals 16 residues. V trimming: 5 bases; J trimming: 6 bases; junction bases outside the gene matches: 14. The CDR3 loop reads CASSVVPSGGGDTQYF. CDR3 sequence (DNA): TGTGCCAGCAGCGTCGTTCCTAGCGGTGGAGGGGATACGCAGTATTTT.

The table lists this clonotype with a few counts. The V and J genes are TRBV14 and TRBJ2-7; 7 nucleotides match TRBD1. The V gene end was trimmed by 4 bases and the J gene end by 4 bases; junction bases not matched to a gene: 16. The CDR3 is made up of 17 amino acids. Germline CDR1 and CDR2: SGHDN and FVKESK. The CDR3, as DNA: TGTGCCAGCAGCCCTCCTACAGGGGTCCAAAGCATTTACGAGCAGTACGTC. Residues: CASSPPTGVQSIYEQYV.

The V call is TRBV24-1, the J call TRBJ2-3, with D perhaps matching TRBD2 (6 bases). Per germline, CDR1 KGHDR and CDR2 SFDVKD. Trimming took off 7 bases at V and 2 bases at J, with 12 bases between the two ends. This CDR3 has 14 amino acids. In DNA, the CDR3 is TGTGCCACCAGCCTCGGGGGACCCACAGATACGCAGTATTTT. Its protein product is CATSLGGPTDTQYF.

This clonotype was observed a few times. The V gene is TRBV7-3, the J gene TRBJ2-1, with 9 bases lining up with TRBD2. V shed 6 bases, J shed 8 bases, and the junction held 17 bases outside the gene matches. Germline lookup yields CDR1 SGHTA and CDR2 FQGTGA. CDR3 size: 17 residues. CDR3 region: CASSQYNIAGDLDEQFF. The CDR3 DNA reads TGTGCCAGCAGTCAGTATAATATAGCGGGGGATCTCGATGAGCAGTTCTTC. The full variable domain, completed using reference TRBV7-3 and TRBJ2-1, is GAGVSQTPSNKVTEKGKYVELRCDPISGHTALYWYRQSLGQGPEFLIYFQGTGAADDSGLPNDRFFAVRPEGSVSTLKIQRTERGDSAVYLCASSQYNIAGDLDEQFFGPGTRLTVL.